This T cell receptor (beta chain) was documented in a study of cytomegalovirus exposure and HLA in healthy donors. General study points: In the analysis, some V segments, TRBV6-2 and TRBV6-3 included, were excluded as indistinguishable.

With regard to this clone: Its antigen is unidentified.

A multiplex PCR was run with 60 Vbeta primers and 13 Jbeta primers. Clones were sequenced by immunoSEQ multiplex PCR, and TCRdb holds only the in-frame ones, with some missing. Here the sample spans around 200,000 clones, around 81% being singletons. After removal of 5 bases from V and 6 bases from J, the junction contained 9 bases not matched to a gene. The germline V gene encodes CDR1 SGHTA and CDR2 FQGNSA. The CDR3 length is 16 residues. The source material was PBMCs. This TCR derives from a woman aged 45-65 years in good health and CMV-seropositive. The gene calls are TRBV7-2 and TRBJ1-4, with 10 nucleotides matching TRBD1. CDR3: CASSLIPGQGYEKLFF. CDR3 in DNA: TGTGCCAGCAGCCTCATACCGGGACAGGGGTATGAAAAACTGTTTTTT.